This paragraph reports one T cell receptor beta chain. Primers for the PCR totalled 60 Vbeta and 13 Jbeta. This table comes from immunoSEQ multiplex PCR, and its TCRdb copy is limited to in-frame clones, with some not included. The sample holds 65,000 or so clones, 70% to 80% seen once. These data belong to a study of cytomegalovirus exposure and HLA in healthy donors. V was cut by 0 bases and J by 5 bases, with 23 bases left in between. The CDR3 is made up of 19 amino acids. The receptor comes from a middle-aged woman in good health and CMV-seropositive. The genes are TRBV23-1 and TRBJ1-5, with D maybe TRBD1 (6 bases). TRBV23-1 qualifies as an ORF whose function is uncertain. Source material: PBMCs. The CDR3, as DNA: TGCGCCAGCAGTCAATCCGGAAGACCGGGACACGGTAACCATCAGCCCCAGCATTTT. Its translation: CASSQSGRPGHGNHQPQHF.